This T cell receptor (beta chain) emerged from a study of graft-versus-host responses after intestinal transplantation. As for the study in general: Induction with anti-thymocyte globulin, then tacrolimus and steroids for three to four years, was given to all recipients.

In germline, CDR1 is SGHNT, CDR2 YENEEA. With V trimmed by 4 bases and J by 4 bases, 8 bases remained unmatched. This CDR3 is built from 15 residues. Profiling relied on immunoSEQ multiplex PCR, and the TCRdb table lists in-frame clones only, not all of them. The data contain roughly 130,000 clones, nearly 95% of them singletons. As concerns this clone: The antigen is not known.

The material sequenced was unstimulated CD4+ T cells sorted from spleen or lymph node cells, taken before intestinal transplant. The V and J genes are TRBV11-3 and TRBJ2-3; 7 bases align to TRBD2. The clonotype comes from a human donor who received an intestinal transplant. The CDR3 is CASSSRGGDADTQYF. The CDR3 DNA follows: TGTGCCAGCAGCTCCCGGGGAGGGGACGCAGATACGCAGTATTTT.